The following is a TCR beta chain sequence with its context. Its antigen is not identified. The record originates from a study of T cell responses to AZD1222 COVID-19 vaccine. General study results and limits: Baseline serology detected seropositivity in only 6 or 7 AZD1222 recipients.

Trimming shortened V by 1 base and J by 0 bases, and 10 bases separated the two germline ends. The CDR3 runs 16 residues. Germline assignment: CDR1 SGHTA and CDR2 FQGNSA. TCRdb's copy holds only in-frame clones and misses some; the assay was immunoSEQ multiplex PCR. The table has 80,000 to 100,000 clones, around 85% seen once. The source of this sequence is an adult in good health. The chain is built from TRBV7-2 and TRBJ1-3; D call uncertain. The sequencing used peripheral blood, collected on day 0 of AZD1222 vaccination. CDR3 loop: CASSLVAENSGNTIYF. Here the CDR3 DNA reads TGTGCCAGCAGCTTAGTCGCAGAAAACTCTGGAAACACCATATATTTT. Based on the CDR3 plus reference TRBV7-2 and TRBJ1-3, the full variable domain is GAGVSQSPSNKVTEKGKDVELRCDPISGHTALYWYRQSLGQGLEFLIYFQGNSAPDKSGLPSDRFSAERTGGSVSTLTIQRTQQEDSAVYLCASSLVAENSGNTIYFGEGSWLTVV.